One T cell receptor beta chain is described in this entry. Primed by a sample-barcoded 5' primer and a J-beta primer mix, a second PCR proceeded for 7 to 11 cycles. TCRdb re-called the 5' RACE reads with MiXCR, one entry per CDR3 protein. The table records roughly 1.9 million distinct CDR3 sequences, 39% of them present only once. This entry comes from a study of blood T cells in healthy people across ages. Trimming took 5 bases from V and 0 from J, leaving 12 bases between them. This CDR3 is 15 amino acids long. The V gene's germline CDR1 is MGHRA and CDR2 YSYEKL. The sequenced sample consisted of blood. The sequence was obtained from a human donor in good health. The chain has TRBV4-1 and TRBJ2-3, with D perhaps TRBD1 or TRBD2 (5 bases each). The CDR3 loop is CASSITGGSTDTQYF. Written as DNA, the CDR3 is TGCGCCAGCAGCATTACAGGAGGAAGCACAGATACGCAGTATTTT.